These 22 T cell receptor beta chains were all obtained from the same sample, sequenced in a study of CXCR3-negative and CXCR3-positive naive CD8 T cells. The authors made the TRB cDNA libraries by 5' RACE using UMI labels. After re-calling the 5' RACE reads, TCRdb lists one entry per CDR3 protein, DNA absent. This sample contains 50,000 to 75,000 distinct CDR3 sequences. Specimen: naive CXCR3- CD8+ T cells from blood. Subset here: CD45RO-CCR7+CD27+CD95- naive CD8+ T cells lacking CXCR3 (TNR3-). These receptors all stem from a human donor in good health. Some clones in this sample may be carry-over from other donors' samples.

The chain carries TRBV9 and TRBJ2-1. The germline gives CDR1 SGDLS, CDR2 YYNGEE. CDR3 length: 15 amino acids. CDR3 region: CASSASGETYNEQFF.

The chain employs TRBV20-1 and TRBJ2-1; TCRdb selects TRBD2, and the lack of DNA leaves this call unchecked. This CDR3 has 18 residues. Germline V gene data show CDR1 as DFQATT and CDR2 as SNEGSKA (reference sequence). The CDR3 spells CSASGRRENGYFMDEQFF.

This chain connects TRBV7-2 to TRBJ2-5. CDR1 is SGHTA and CDR2 is FQGNSA in the germline V gene. The length of the CDR3 is 16 residues. The CDR3 is CASSLVVQISQETQYF.

The chain uses TRBV29-1 and TRBJ2-3; TCRdb's D gene call, TRBD2, goes unchecked for lack of DNA. Germline V gene lookup returns CDR1 SQVTM and CDR2 ANQGSEA. CDR3 size: 16 residues. CDR3 in amino acids: CSVERASSLSTDTQYF.

The rearrangement uses TRBV29-1 and TRBJ2-7; as DNA is missing, the TRBD1 call by TCRdb cannot be tested. CDR1 is SQVTM and CDR2 is ANQGSEA in the germline V gene. The CDR3 sequence is 15 residues long. The CDR3 here is CSVELSDSDSYEQYF.

This chain links TRBV7-7 with TRBJ2-5; absent DNA, TCRdb's TRBD2 call cannot be checked. CDR1 and CDR2 (germline): SSHAT, FNYEAQ (reference sequence). The CDR3 consists of 16 residues. The CDR3 sequence is CASSLNERGLQETQYF.

This sequence joins TRBV28 and TRBJ2-5; the TRBD1 assignment by TCRdb is unverifiable without DNA. CDR3 length equals 14 residues. Germline-derived CDR1 and CDR2 are MDHEN and SYDVKM. CDR3 in amino acids: CASSFRQNQETQYF.

This rearrangement joins TRBV12-3 or TRBV12-4 to TRBJ2-2; TCRdb designates TRBD1, a call that cannot be tested without DNA. The CDR3 sequence is 16 residues long. The CDR3 reads CASSDYRGSITGELFF.

CDR3: CASSFGGGDYNEQFF. The rearrangement uses TRBV7-9 and TRBJ2-1; no DNA is available, so the TRBD2 call from TCRdb remains unchecked. CDR3 size: 15 residues. Germline loops: CDR1 SEHNR, CDR2 FQNEAQ (reference sequence).

The V call is TRBV7-6, the J call TRBJ2-3; TCRdb names TRBD1, which stays unverified in the absence of DNA. Germline V CDR1 and CDR2: SGHVS, FNYEAQ. The CDR3 is made up of 14 amino acids. CDR3 sequence: CASSLSGGTDTQYF.

V gene TRBV7-6 combines with J gene TRBJ2-7. The germline gives CDR1 SGHVS, CDR2 FNYEAQ. This CDR3 has 12 residues. The CDR3 sequence is CASSSSGFEQYF.

The CDR3: CASSPGLALGEQFF. V is TRBV7-3 and J is TRBJ2-1; TCRdb indicates TRBD2, and absent DNA this call remains unverified. CDR1 is SGHTA, CDR2 FQGTGA, per germline. The CDR3 runs 14 residues. The full variable domain, in which reference TRBV7-3 and TRBJ2-1 provide the parts outside the CDR3, is GAGVSQTPSNKVTEKGKYVELRCDPISGHTALYWYRQSLGQGPEFLIYFQGTGAADDSGLPNDRFFAVRPEGSVSTLKIQRTERGDSAVYLCASSPGLALGEQFFGPGTRLTVL.

Here the CDR3 reads CSALGTGTFDSPLHF. This rearrangement joins TRBV20-1 to TRBJ1-6; checking the TCRdb D call of TRBD1 is not possible without DNA. CDR3 length equals 15 residues. Germline-derived CDR1 and CDR2 are DFQATT and SNEGSKA (reference sequence).

The CDR3 here is CASSTTGGWQETQYF. This chain connects TRBV7-2 to TRBJ2-5; the D call of TRBD1 rests on TCRdb alone, since no DNA is present to check it. The CDR3 extends over 15 amino acids. The germline V gene has CDR1 SGHTA and CDR2 FQGNSA. Drawing the rest from reference TRBV7-2 and TRBJ2-5, the complete variable domain is GAGVSQSPSNKVTEKGKDVELRCDPISGHTALYWYRQSLGQGLEFLIYFQGNSAPDKSGLPSDRFSAERTGGSVSTLTIQRTQQEDSAVYLCASSTTGGWQETQYFGPGTRLLVL.

The CDR3 spells CASSLGQRPMNTEAFF. This chain links TRBV7-9 with TRBJ1-1; TCRdb outputs TRBD1, but without DNA this stays unchecked. Germline values: CDR1 SEHNR, CDR2 FQNEAQ (reference sequence). CDR3 length: 16 residues.

The chain recombines TRBV28 with TRBJ1-6. This CDR3 contains 13 residues. Germline V gene lookup returns CDR1 MDHEN and CDR2 SYDVKM. CDR3 sequence reads: CATKSSYNSPLHF.

The chain recombines TRBV29-1 with TRBJ2-7. CDR3 length equals 11 residues. Germline CDR1 SQVTM, CDR2 ANQGSEA. The CDR3 loop reads CSAITPPEQYF.

The chain joins TRBV6-2 or TRBV6-3 to TRBJ2-1; checking the TCRdb D call of TRBD2 is not possible without DNA. From germline, CDR1 is MNHEY and CDR2 SVGEGT. CDR3 size: 14 residues. Here the CDR3 reads CASSSAGGRNEQFF.

The chain combines TRBV4-3 with TRBJ1-1. The CDR3 contains 17 residues. Germline V gene sequence: CDR1 LGHNA, CDR2 YSLEER. CDR3 in amino acids: CASSQDSRGDSNTEAFF.

The chain recombines TRBV7-2 with TRBJ2-7; TCRdb outputs TRBD2, but without DNA this stays unchecked. The CDR3 loop spans 18 amino acids. In germline, CDR1 is SGHTA, CDR2 FQGNSA. The CDR3 is CASSRSGLAGELGDEQYF.

The V gene is TRBV10-3, the J gene TRBJ2-5; TCRdb's assignment of TRBD1 cannot be checked, as there is no DNA. The CDR3 loop spans 14 amino acids. Germline CDR1 is ENHRY and CDR2 is SYGVKD. The CDR3 spells CAIRRAGHGETQYF.

The V gene is TRBV20-1, the J gene TRBJ2-7; checking the TCRdb D call of TRBD1 is not possible without DNA. The CDR3 spans 12 residues. Germline CDR1 is DFQATT and CDR2 is SNEGSKA (reference sequence). CDR3 residues: CSARQGAEEQYF.